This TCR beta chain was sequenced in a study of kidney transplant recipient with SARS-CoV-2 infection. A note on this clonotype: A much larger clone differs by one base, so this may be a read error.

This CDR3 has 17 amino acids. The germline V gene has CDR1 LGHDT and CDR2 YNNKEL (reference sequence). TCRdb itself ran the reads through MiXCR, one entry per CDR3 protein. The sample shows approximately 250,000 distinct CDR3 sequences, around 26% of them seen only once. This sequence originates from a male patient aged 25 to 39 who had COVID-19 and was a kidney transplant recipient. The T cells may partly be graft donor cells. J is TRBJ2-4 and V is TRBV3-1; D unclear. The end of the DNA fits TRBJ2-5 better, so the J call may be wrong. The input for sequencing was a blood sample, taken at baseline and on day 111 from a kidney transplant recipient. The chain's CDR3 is CAGSMLCPISFSETQYF. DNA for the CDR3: TGTGCCGGCAGCATGCTTTGTCCCATTTCTTTCTCTGAGACCCAGTACTTC.